The present entry profiles one T cell receptor beta chain with its context. The antigen remains unidentified. Germline V CDR1 and CDR2: LGHNA, YNFKEQ. CDR3 length equals 16 residues. The V and J ends lost 0 bases and 7 bases, in that order; junction bases with no gene match: 8. This entry is derived from a study of cytomegalovirus exposure and HLA in healthy donors. Study-wide results and caveats: In a later analysis, TCR association rates varied by HLA locus: DRB1 most, HLA-C fewest. Later findings reportedly placed an Asian-associated ancestry cluster below the approximately 670-donor mean for N-insertions. The study had only CMV serostatus as immune exposure information.

Amplification used 60 Vbeta primers and 13 Jbeta primers. In the authors' workflow: Around 10 million shared chains were among about 80 million unique TCR beta chains counted in a later analysis. The table came from immunoSEQ multiplex PCR; TCRdb's copy has only in-frame clones and leaves some out. V and J calls and clone size are copied from that table; D and trimming were computed from the DNA. This table holds about 100,000 clones, 55% to 85% found once. This chain connects TRBV4-2 to TRBJ2-7, with 11 bases aligning to TRBD2. This TCR was sampled from a woman between 18 and 30 years old in good health and CMV-seropositive. The sequenced sample was PBMCs. CDR3 region: CASSQDLAGGDREQYF. As DNA, the CDR3 is TGTGCCAGCAGCCAAGATCTAGCGGGAGGAGACAGGGAGCAGTACTTC.